One T cell receptor (beta chain) is described in this entry. In its sample, this clonotype was seen a few times. It lacks a known antigen. No qualities accompany the bases; no much larger clone lies one base away. This sample is part of a study of blood T cells in healthy people across ages (dated by TCRdb to between 2014 and 2016). Study-level background: In model experiments, roughly one uniquely barcoded TCR beta cDNA molecule per two T cells was captured by template switching. Age-related changes in TCR beta repertoire diversity were measured in the study by deep sequencing normalized with unique cDNA molecular identifiers. Donors were grouped into four age groups: young (average roughly 15 years), middle-aged (less than 40), aged (approximately 67) and long-lived (over 80). Two additional independent replicas of 1 million unique cDNA reads from the same blood draw were analyzed for two donors (one aged 18 to 30 and one aged 80 or older). The full study reports these points: Total diversity estimates from one million sequenced T cells were considered lower bounds and underestimates. Because donor CMV infection status was unknown, age-related changes in expanded clonotypes were potentially confounded. A strong correlation was found between observed TCR beta diversity and the percentage of naive T cells measured by flow cytometry. Compared with the aged group, the long-lived group had more naive CD4+ T cells, fewer expanded clones and increased TCR diversity, suggesting age selection. Observed TCR beta diversity per million T cells fell roughly linearly with age, and a significant reduction was already apparent by age roughly 40. Bulk unsorted PBMC profiling prevented conclusive comparison of naive and antigen-experienced compartments.

V is clipped by 7 bases and J by 3 bases, and the sequence between their germline boundaries is 13 bases long. From the cysteine through the phenylalanine, the CDR3 covers 13 amino acids. The entry retains the CDR3 DNA only, 39 bases that are in frame from base 1. CDR1 and CDR2 were assigned from the germline V gene as SQVTM and ANQGSEA. Donors were around 37 systemically healthy Caucasian individuals from Russia aged 6 to 90 years. Each donor gave ten milliliters of peripheral blood, collected into EDTA-treated Vacutainer tubes. PBMCs were isolated by Ficoll-Paque density-gradient centrifugation, with at least 6 million obtained per sample. Total RNA was extracted from PBMCs with Trizol reagent, with at least 5.5 micrograms obtained per sample. For every donor, an aliquot of PBMCs went through flow cytometry to measure the percentages of naive CD45RAhigh/CD27high T cells. The protocol used for the library was 5' RACE. Data came from an Illumina HiSeq 2500. A second roughly 6 to 12 cycle PCR used a sample-barcoded 5' primer and a J-beta primer mix. Each TCR beta cDNA molecule received a unique molecular identifier from a template-switch 5' adaptor carrying 12 random nucleotides. Each sample yielded at least 2.5 million CDR3-containing paired-end reads. First-strand cDNA was synthesized from all RNA with the Mint cDNA synthesis kit, primed by a TRBC-specific oligonucleotide. All cDNA was treated with uracil-DNA glycosylase and then went through a first 18-cycle PCR with the universal primers M1SS and BC2_uni_R. As for the original processing: Each sample was normalized by randomly selecting 1 million high-quality reads, each carrying a distinct molecular identifier. Instead of being binned into consensus sequences, reads that shared molecular identifiers were thrown out. CDR3 identification, clonotype clustering and error correction used MiTCR with a Q25 quality threshold and the strictest error-elimination algorithm. A nonparametric unseen species model with Euler transformation was used to estimate lower-bound total TCR beta diversity. TCRdb ran its own pipeline on the public reads, namely fastp trimming at Q25 and MiXCR clone calling, and kept in-frame beta chains. For every CDR3 protein sequence, its rows merge into one entry that carries the most common genes and DNA. It is TCRdb's table, rather than the study itself, that gives the V and J calls and clone size. This sample is represented by approximately 780,000 distinct CDR3 sequences; around 24% of them were singletons. The ten largest clones take up around 2.9% of the sample.

The data were also submitted as part of a second study, on T cells of mothers and their children. Looking at the second paper: Donors were nine systemically healthy Caucasian individuals: three mothers and their six children. cDNA synthesis consumed the entire amount of extracted RNA, loaded at around 1.5 ug RNA in each 15 ul reaction. Sample barcodes and 2-4 random nucleotides were added via the M1S primer in the second PCR. More than 8.5 million TCR beta CDR3 reads were obtained from each mother, and millions of reads were obtained from each child. Thymic selection shapes the output of TCR recombination in a similar way in related and unrelated pairs, and inherited differences have a minor effect. Normalized repertoire overlap was always slightly but never significantly higher in related than unrelated mother-child pairs. Persistent microchimeric T cell clones were not detected, at a sensitivity of 95 to 100 clones per million clonotypes. To look for features that set related mother-child pairs apart from unrelated individuals, the researchers ran deep NGS to compare the TCR beta repertoires of mothers and children. Mothers averaged around 40 +/- 4 years of age and children averaged about 10 +/- 4 years. After adapter ligation was performed with NEBNext reagents, the libraries were sequenced on an Illumina HiSeq 2000 with 100+100 nt paired-end reads. To avoid cross-contamination, the mother libraries and the child libraries were prepared a month apart and sequenced in separate runs. Between roughly 500,000 and 2,300,000 distinct TCR beta clonotypes were identified per donor. Naive TCR beta clonotypes were estimated from low-frequency clonotypes matched to each donor's FACS-determined naive share, without sorting.

The rearrangement combines TRBV29-1 with TRBJ2-1, with TRBD2 as a weak D call on 6 bases. The source material was blood. The source of this sequence is a boy under 18 in good health. Here is the DNA: TGCAGCGCTGCTGGCGGGATCTACAATGAGCAGTTCTTC. Its protein is CSAAGGIYNEQFF.